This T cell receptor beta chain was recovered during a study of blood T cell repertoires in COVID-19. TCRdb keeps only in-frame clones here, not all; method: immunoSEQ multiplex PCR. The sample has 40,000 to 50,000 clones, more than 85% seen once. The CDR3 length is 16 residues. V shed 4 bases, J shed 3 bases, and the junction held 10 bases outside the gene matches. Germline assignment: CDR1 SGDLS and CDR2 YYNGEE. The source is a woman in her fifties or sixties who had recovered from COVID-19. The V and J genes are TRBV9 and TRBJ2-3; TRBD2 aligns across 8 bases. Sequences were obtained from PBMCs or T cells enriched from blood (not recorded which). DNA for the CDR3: TGTGCCAGCAGCCTCAGTGGCGGGAGGTTGACAGATACGCAGTATTTT. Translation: CASSLSGGRLTDTQYF. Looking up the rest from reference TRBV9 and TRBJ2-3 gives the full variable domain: DSGVTQTPKHLITATGQRVTLRCSPRSGDLSVYWYQQSLDQGLQFLIQYYNGEERAKGNILERFSAQQFPDLHSELNLSSLELGDSALYFCASSLSGGRLTDTQYFGPGTRLTVL.